One T cell receptor (beta chain) is described in this entry. The data derive from a study of blood T cell repertoires in COVID-19. Overall study context: Samples taken during acute and convalescent COVID-19 were collected in the United States, Italy and Spain. The cDNA or gDNA used as material had been derived from T cells, B-cell-depleted T cells, or PBMCs.

In the original workflow: Nucleated cell counts were estimated from reference gene primer amplification. Assay used: immunoSEQ multiplex PCR; TCRdb lists only in-frame clones, some missing. Clonal size and the V and J genes are those of that table, whereas D and trimming came from the DNA. The data show about 180,000 clones, with about 88% seen just once and 2.5% to 3.5% held by the top ten. The CDR3 has 18 residues. Germline V gene data show CDR1 as SGHTA and CDR2 as FQGNSA. V trimming: 3 bases; J trimming: 0 bases; junction bases outside the gene matches: 7. V gene TRBV7-2 combines with J gene TRBJ2-3; 12 bases agree with TRBD2. Sequencing used peripheral blood. The receptor was isolated from a woman younger than 45 with active or convalescent COVID-19. The DNA for the CDR3 is TGTGCCAGCAGCTTGGATTGGCTAGCGGGAGGGAGCACAGATACGCAGTATTTT. It codes for CASSLDWLAGGSTDTQYF. The full variable domain, rest sourced from reference TRBV7-2 and TRBJ2-3, is GAGVSQSPSNKVTEKGKDVELRCDPISGHTALYWYRQSLGQGLEFLIYFQGNSAPDKSGLPSDRFSAERTGGSVSTLTIQRTQQEDSAVYLCASSLDWLAGGSTDTQYFGPGTRLTVL.